Listed here are 16 T cell receptor beta chains from one sample, sequenced in a study of CD8 T cells in ankylosing spondylitis. Study findings and constraints: Ankylosing spondylitis blood appeared to be characterized by a TCR beta motif of under 10 highly homologous variants.

Via MiXCR, TCRdb re-called the 5' RACE reads, giving one row per CDR3 protein. The sample shows more than 600,000 distinct CDR3 sequences, about 20% of them seen only once. These receptors are not linked to any known antigen. The sequenced sample consisted of blood, either unsorted or a sorted T cell fraction (not recorded which). The source is a male donor with ankylosing spondylitis.

This clonotype was found many times. This sequence joins TRBV4-2 and TRBJ2-7; 8 bases line up with TRBD2. Germline values: CDR1 LGHNA, CDR2 YNFKEQ. The CDR3 sequence is 16 residues long. Trimming at V came to 0 bases and at J to 2 bases, leaving 6 bases not matched to a gene. This CDR3 reads CASSQEGTGGPYEQYF. DNA of the CDR3: TGTGCCAGCAGCCAAGAAGGGACGGGGGGGCCCTACGAGCAGTACTTC.

The V and J genes are TRBV12-3 or TRBV12-4 and TRBJ2-5; the match to TRBD2 covers 8 bases. Trimming removed 8 bases from V and 5 bases from J; junction bases left unmatched: 10. The CDR3 covers 14 residues. The CDR3 DNA follows: TGTGCCAGCCTGCTCGGGGGGGCAGGGGAGACCCAGTACTTC. Encoded protein: CASLLGGAGETQYF.

This rearrangement joins TRBV29-1 to TRBJ2-7, with 8 bases matching TRBD1. J lost 3 bases, V lost 0 bases, and 1 base had no gene match. The CDR3 loop spans 13 amino acids. Germline lookup yields CDR1 SQVTM and CDR2 ANQGSEA. CDR3 in DNA: TGCAGCGTTGAAGATGGACAGGGCTACGAGCAGTACTTC. Protein product: CSVEDGQGYEQYF.

This clonotype has only a few counts. V gene TRBV2 combines with J gene TRBJ1-6; tentatively, D is TRBD1 (5 bases). The germline gives CDR1 SNHLY, CDR2 FYNNEI. This CDR3 spans 17 amino acids. Between the trimmed V and J ends, which lost 2 bases and 7 bases, there was a span of 18 bases. As DNA, the CDR3 is TGTGCCAGCAGTGAAATAAGGGCAGGGAATTGGAATTCACCCCTCCACTTT. This translates into CASSEIRAGNWNSPLHF.

This clonotype came up a few times. J is TRBJ2-3 and V is TRBV10-3, with 10 bases fitting TRBD2. Germline CDR1 ENHRY, CDR2 SYGVKD. The CDR3 loop spans 15 amino acids. The junction had 1 base not matched to a gene; V was cut back by 2 bases and J by 2 bases. As DNA, the CDR3 is TGTGCCATCAGTGAGACTAGCGGGGTCACAGATACGCAGTATTTT. It translates to CAISETSGVTDTQYF.

This clonotype came up a few times. The chain recombines TRBV7-3 with TRBJ2-5; D is possibly TRBD2 (7 bases). CDR1 is SGHTA, CDR2 FQGTGA, per germline. Trimming stripped 1 base from V and 4 bases from J, with 13 bases between. The CDR3 sequence is 15 residues long. CDR3 protein: CASSLRGGALETQYF. Here the CDR3 DNA reads TGTGCCAGCAGCTTAAGGGGGGGCGCATTAGAGACCCAGTACTTC.

V is TRBV27 and J is TRBJ2-7, with 10 positions matching TRBD2. CDR1 is MNHEY and CDR2 is SMNVEV in the germline V gene (reference sequence). The CDR3 consists of 14 residues. V lost 6 bases, J lost 2 bases, and 4 bases stayed unmatched. As DNA, the CDR3 is TGTGCCAGCAGGTCGAGCGGGAGGGCCTACGAGCAGTACTTC. It translates to CASRSSGRAYEQYF.

This clonotype turned up a few times. The chain couples TRBV7-2 to TRBJ2-5; TRBD1 aligns across 7 bases. CDR3 length: 15 residues. CDR1 and CDR2 (germline): SGHTA, FQGNSA. V shed 6 bases, J shed 5 bases, and the junction held 12 bases outside the gene matches. In nucleotides, the CDR3 is TGTGCCAGCAGGCTAGGGGGCAGGTTCGAGGAGACCCAGTACTTC. Amino acids: CASRLGGRFEETQYF.

The chain has TRBV29-1 and TRBJ2-6, with D tentatively TRBD1 (5 bases). Germline CDR1 and CDR2: SQVTM and ANQGSEA. V was shortened by 8 bases and J by 1 base, with 9 bases between the two germline ends. The CDR3 is 13 residues long. CDR3 DNA: TGCAGCATCAGGGTGTCTGGGGCCAACGTCCTGACTTTC. This sequence encodes CSIRVSGANVLTF.

This clonotype was observed a handful of times. This sequence joins TRBV6-5 and TRBJ2-1; a weak D match, TRBD2 (5 bases). In germline, CDR1 is MNHEY, CDR2 SVGAGI. V was shortened by 6 bases and J by 3 bases, with 15 bases between the two germline ends. This CDR3 has 15 amino acids. CDR3 bases: TGTGCCAGCAGATACGGGGAACTAGTCTACAATGAGCAGTTCTTC. Its translation: CASRYGELVYNEQFF.

V usage is TRBV4-1 and J usage is TRBJ1-1; a possible D gene is TRBD1 (6 bases). CDR3 size: 16 residues. The V gene's germline CDR1 is MGHRA and CDR2 YSYEKL. Between the trimmed V and J ends, which lost 1 base and 3 bases, there was a span of 15 bases. CDR3 residues: CASSQVEGGIDTEAFF. The CDR3 DNA sequence: TGCGCCAGCAGCCAAGTCGAGGGGGGTATTGACACTGAAGCTTTCTTT.

The CDR3 DNA is TGTGCCAGCAGTGAATACTGGAGGGGGGTATCTGGAAACACCATATATTTT. The encoded protein is CASSEYWRGVSGNTIYF. This chain joins TRBV6-1 and TRBJ1-3; TRBD1 is a possible D gene (6 bases). The germline CDR1 and CDR2 sequences are MNHNS and SASEGT. This CDR3 comprises 17 residues. The V end lost 2 bases, the J end lost 1 base, and 15 bases lay between the germline ends.

This clonotype has only a few counts. J is TRBJ2-6 and V is TRBV5-1; no definite D call. CDR1 SGHRS and CDR2 YFSETQ come from the germline V gene. The CDR3 has 17 residues. V was clipped by 2 bases and J by 0 bases, with 12 bases between them. CDR3 in amino acids: CASSFWSLDSGANVLTF. DNA for the CDR3: TGCGCCAGCAGCTTTTGGAGTTTAGACTCTGGGGCCAACGTCCTGACTTTC.

This chain uses TRBV20-1 with TRBJ1-2, with TRBD1 as a possible D gene (6 bases). The germline gives CDR1 DFQATT, CDR2 SNEGSKA (reference sequence). V was cut by 5 bases and J by 8 bases, with 15 bases left in between. This CDR3 is 12 amino acids long. CDR3 in amino acids: CSAPPTGHGYTF. Here the CDR3 DNA reads TGCAGTGCTCCACCGACAGGACACGGCTACACCTTC.

As for this clonotype: An end of the junction does not agree with germline; a read error may underlie this. This chain connects TRBV20-1 to TRBJ1-2; the D gene is possibly TRBD1 (5 bases). This CDR3 contains 15 residues. Germline CDR1 DFQATT, CDR2 SNEGSKA (reference sequence). The DNA for the CDR3 is TGCTGTGCTAGAGGGTGGGGGGAGGCGAACTATGGCTACACCTTC. Amino acids: CCARGWGEANYGYTF.

J is TRBJ2-7 and V is TRBV12-3 or TRBV12-4; possible D gene TRBD2, 5 bases. The CDR3 length is 13 residues. Trimming cost V 5 bases and J 7 bases, with 15 bases left between them. The CDR3 bases are TGTGCCAGCAGTGGCCTGCGTGGAGGAGAGCAGTACTTC. Protein: CASSGLRGGEQYF.